These T cell receptor beta chains were read from a single sample in a study of CD8 T cells in ankylosing spondylitis. TCRdb re-called the 5' RACE reads through MiXCR, storing one row per CDR3 protein. The sample lists approximately 100,000 distinct CDR3 sequences, about 8% occurring once. Sequences were obtained from blood, either unsorted or a sorted T cell fraction (not recorded which). These receptor sequences come from a male donor with ankylosing spondylitis or in good health (not recorded which). Both conserved end residues are part of each CDR3. The D gene is left open where the match is weak. Expanded clones are given a class, and other clones once, few, many or no size at all.

J: TRBJ2-2; D: .; size: many; V: TRBV5-4; DNA: TGTGCCAGCAGCGCCCACCCGGGGTCGTCGCGTACCGGGGAGCTGTTTTTT; CDR3: CASSAHPGSSRTGELFF
J: TRBJ2-5; D: .; size: .; V: TRBV7-2; DNA: TGTGCCAGCAGCCCTCCTTCTAGCCAAGAGACCCAGTACTTC; CDR3: CASSPPSSQETQYF
J: TRBJ2-1; D: TRBD2; size: few; V: TRBV12-3/TRBV12-4; DNA: TGTGCCAGCAGTGAAAGCGGGAGCAATGAGCAGTTCTTC; CDR3: CASSESGSNEQFF
J: TRBJ2-7; D: .; size: many; V: TRBV5-4; DNA: TGTGCCAGCGGGACGGGGGGCTATACCTACGAGCAGTACTTC; CDR3: CASGTGGYTYEQYF
J: TRBJ1-5; D: .; size: many; V: TRBV29-1; DNA: TGCAGCGTTGAGGGGGCTGGTAGCAATCAGCCCCAGCATTTT; CDR3: CSVEGAGSNQPQHF
J: TRBJ2-7; D: .; size: few; V: TRBV5-1; DNA: TGCGCCAGCAGCTCGGCCGGTACGGCAGCCTCCTACGAGCAGTACTTC; CDR3: CASSSAGTAASYEQYF
J: TRBJ2-2; D: TRBD2; size: few; V: TRBV7-9; DNA: TGTGCCAGCAGCAGAGGGGCTAGCGGGCGTAACACCGGGGAGCTGTTTTTT; CDR3: CASSRGASGRNTGELFF
J: TRBJ2-7; D: .; size: many; V: TRBV6-1; DNA: TGTGCCAGCAGTGATCCCCAGGGCCCCTACGAGCAGTACTTC; CDR3: CASSDPQGPYEQYF
J: TRBJ2-2; D: .; size: .; V: TRBV7-2; DNA: TGTGCCAGCAGCCGGGACTCTCCGACCGGGGAGCTGTTTTTT; CDR3: CASSRDSPTGELFF
J: TRBJ2-7; D: TRBD2; size: many; V: TRBV5-1; DNA: TGCGCCAGCAGCTTCTGGCGGGAGGTCTACGAGCAGTACTTC; CDR3: CASSFWREVYEQYF
J: TRBJ1-6; D: TRBD1; size: many; V: TRBV18; DNA: TGTGCCAGCTCACTGGGACAGGCCACGGCCTCCCCCCTCCACTTT; CDR3: CASSLGQATASPLHF
J: TRBJ1-2; D: .; size: many; V: TRBV7-9; DNA: TGTGCCAGCAGCAGGGGGGGGGGAAGCTATGGCTACACCTTC; CDR3: CASSRGGGSYGYTF
J: TRBJ1-1; D: .; size: many; V: TRBV7-6; DNA: TGTGCCAGCAGCTTAAACAGCGCGGGGGTCAAAGCTTTCTTT; CDR3: CASSLNSAGVKAFF
J: TRBJ2-1; D: TRBD2; size: many; V: TRBV3-1; DNA: TGTGCCAGCAGCCCGGGACTAAGGAGTAATGAGCAGTTCTTC; CDR3: CASSPGLRSNEQFF
J: TRBJ2-7; D: .; size: .; V: TRBV7-2; DNA: TGTGCCAGCAGCTTAGTGGGTAGCCTAGGTTCCTACGAGCAGTACTTC; CDR3: CASSLVGSLGSYEQYF
J: TRBJ1-2; D: .; size: many; V: TRBV6-1; DNA: TGTGCCAGCAGTCCCGACCGATACTATGGCTACACCTTC; CDR3: CASSPDRYYGYTF
J: TRBJ2-2; D: .; size: many; V: TRBV29-1; DNA: TGCAGCGTTGAAGGTACCGGGGAGCTGTTTTTT; CDR3: CSVEGTGELFF
J: TRBJ2-7; D: .; size: .; V: TRBV30; DNA: TGTGCCTGGAGAGTGATCTCCACCTCCTACGAGCAGTACTTC; CDR3: CAWRVISTSYEQYF
J: TRBJ2-4; D: .; size: few; V: TRBV27; DNA: TGTGCCAGCAGGCCCGAGAGAGCCAAAAACATTCAGTACTTC; CDR3: CASRPERAKNIQYF
J: TRBJ1-2; D: .; size: many; V: TRBV3-1; DNA: TGTGCCAGCAGCCAAGATACAGTGGGACCAACTAGCTACACCTTC; CDR3: CASSQDTVGPTSYTF
J: TRBJ2-3; D: TRBD2; size: many; V: TRBV12-3/TRBV12-4; DNA: TGTGCCAGCAGTTTTCTAGCGGGTACCGATACGCAGTATTTT; CDR3: CASSFLAGTDTQYF
J: TRBJ1-1; D: .; size: many; V: TRBV12-3/TRBV12-4; DNA: TGTGCCAGCAGTTTATTCGCGCAGCAAGCTTTCTTT; CDR3: CASSLFAQQAFF
J: TRBJ2-1; D: .; size: few; V: TRBV6-1; DNA: TGTGCCAGCAGTCCAAGGGCCCCCCTCCGCGATGAGCAGTTCTTC; CDR3: CASSPRAPLRDEQFF
J: TRBJ1-1; D: .; size: many; V: TRBV29-1; DNA: TGCAGCGTTAGGGCAGACCGCATGAATGAAGCTTTCTTT; CDR3: CSVRADRMNEAFF
J: TRBJ2-3; D: .; size: many; V: TRBV7-8; DNA: TGTGCCAGCAGCTTAGGGGGGCCGACAGATACGCAGTATTTT; CDR3: CASSLGGPTDTQYF
J: TRBJ2-1; D: .; size: .; V: TRBV29-1; DNA: TGCAGCCTGTCGTTGGGAAATGAGCAGTTCTTC; CDR3: CSLSLGNEQFF
J: TRBJ2-1; D: TRBD1; size: many; V: TRBV20-1; DNA: TGCTGTGCTAGTATTCCGGGACAGGGGGCGGACAATGAGCAGTTCTTC; CDR3: CCASIPGQGADNEQFF
J: TRBJ2-2; D: TRBD1; size: many; V: TRBV20-1; DNA: TGCAGTGCTAGAGTGCAGGGGGTTGGCGGGGAGCTGTTTTTT; CDR3: CSARVQGVGGELFF
J: TRBJ1-1; D: .; size: many; V: TRBV12-3/TRBV12-4; DNA: TGTGCCAGCAGTTTGATGGGGGGAGGGAACACTGAAGCTTTCTTT; CDR3: CASSLMGGGNTEAFF
J: TRBJ2-7; D: TRBD2; size: many; V: TRBV14; DNA: TGTGCCAGCAGCCAAGATCTGGGAGGGTTCGAGCAGTACTTC; CDR3: CASSQDLGGFEQYF
J: TRBJ2-3; D: TRBD2; size: few; V: TRBV7-9; DNA: TGTGCCAGCAGCCCCGGGACTAGCGGACCAGATACGCAGTATTTT; CDR3: CASSPGTSGPDTQYF
J: TRBJ2-3; D: TRBD2; size: .; V: TRBV20-1; DNA: TGCTGTGCTAGGGGGCTAGCGGGACTGGGGGGCACAGATACGCAGTATTTT; CDR3: CCARGLAGLGGTDTQYF
J: TRBJ1-1; D: .; size: many; V: TRBV25-1; DNA: TGTGCCAGCAGTGAAACATACACTGAAGCTTTCTTT; CDR3: CASSETYTEAFF
J: TRBJ2-3; D: .; size: few; V: TRBV27; DNA: TGTGCCAGCATTCCCGGGGGCCACACAGATACGCAGTATTTT; CDR3: CASIPGGHTDTQYF
J: TRBJ2-3; D: TRBD1; size: many; V: TRBV9; DNA: TGTGCCAGCAGCGCGGTGGACAGGTTAACAGATACGCAGTATTTT; CDR3: CASSAVDRLTDTQYF
J: TRBJ2-1; D: TRBD1; size: many; V: TRBV5-1; DNA: TGCGCCAGCAGCTTCAGCCCGGACAGGGGGGACAATGAGCAGTTCTTC; CDR3: CASSFSPDRGDNEQFF
J: TRBJ1-4; D: .; size: .; V: TRBV5-7; DNA: TGTGCCATGGGCCCCGGGACCGTCTGGGAGATTGGTGAAAAACTGTTTTTT; CDR3: CAMGPGTVWEIGEKLFF
J: TRBJ2-7; D: .; size: .; V: TRBV7-9; DNA: TGTGCCAGCAGCTTAGTCCCCGCGGGGGCCCACGAGCAGTACTTC; CDR3: CASSLVPAGAHEQYF
J: TRBJ2-1; D: .; size: many; V: TRBV5-1; DNA: TGCGCCAGCATTTTAGACACCGCCTCCTACAATGAGCAGTTCTTC; CDR3: CASILDTASYNEQFF
J: TRBJ2-2; D: TRBD1; size: many; V: TRBV5-1; DNA: TGCGCCAGCAGCTTGGATACAGGGGGCGGGGAGCTGTTTTTT; CDR3: CASSLDTGGGELFF
J: TRBJ2-2; D: .; size: many; V: TRBV15; DNA: TGTGCCACCAGCAGAGGGGCCAGGGGGGCCGGGGAGCTGTTTTTT; CDR3: CATSRGARGAGELFF
J: TRBJ1-1; D: .; size: many; V: TRBV5-1; DNA: TGCGCCAGCAGCCGGACGGGGGTCACTGAAGCTTTCTTT; CDR3: CASSRTGVTEAFF
J: TRBJ2-2; D: TRBD1; size: .; V: TRBV11-3; DNA: TGTGCCAGCAGCATCGGGACAGGGGACACCGGGGAGCTGTTTTTT; CDR3: CASSIGTGDTGELFF
J: TRBJ2-1; D: .; size: many; V: TRBV5-6; DNA: TGTGCCAGCAGCTTGGTGGGGGTACTCAATGAGCAGTTCTTC; CDR3: CASSLVGVLNEQFF
J: TRBJ1-1; D: TRBD1; size: many; V: TRBV7-9; DNA: TGTGCCAGCTCTCCGACAGGGGACACTGAAGCTTTCTTT; CDR3: CASSPTGDTEAFF
J: TRBJ1-5; D: .; size: many; V: TRBV21-1; DNA: TGTGCCAGCAGCAAATATCAGCCCCAGCATTTT; CDR3: CASSKYQPQHF
J: TRBJ1-3; D: .; size: many; V: TRBV20-1; DNA: TGCAGTGCTAGAGATCGTACTAGCTCTGGAAACACCATATATTTT; CDR3: CSARDRTSSGNTIYF
J: TRBJ2-7; D: TRBD1; size: many; V: TRBV10-3; DNA: TGTGCCATCAGGCCGGGACAGGGTGGCGAGCAGTACTTC; CDR3: CAIRPGQGGEQYF
J: TRBJ1-2; D: .; size: few; V: TRBV7-9; DNA: TGTGCCAGCAGCCATACGCTACGGGGACCAGGAGGCTACACCTTC; CDR3: CASSHTLRGPGGYTF
J: TRBJ2-3; D: TRBD1; size: many; V: TRBV20-1; DNA: TGCAGTGCTAGACCTCTTGGGGGACAGGGTACAGATACGCAGTATTTT; CDR3: CSARPLGGQGTDTQYF
J: TRBJ2-1; D: .; size: many; V: TRBV7-8; DNA: TGTGCCAGCAGCTTTCTGAGCCAAGGTCCCCACAATGAGCAGTTCTTC; CDR3: CASSFLSQGPHNEQFF
J: TRBJ2-1; D: .; size: many; V: TRBV24-1; DNA: TGTGCCACCAGTTCAGGGGGGACCTACAATGAGCAGTTCTTC; CDR3: CATSSGGTYNEQFF
J: TRBJ2-1; D: TRBD2; size: many; V: TRBV20-1; DNA: TGCAGTGCGCCCCCGGGAGGCTACAATGAGCAGTTCTTC; CDR3: CSAPPGGYNEQFF
J: TRBJ2-3; D: TRBD2; size: many; V: TRBV4-1; DNA: TGCGCCAGCAGCCAAGTTCCTAGCGGGGGGCGCACAGATACGCAGTATTTT; CDR3: CASSQVPSGGRTDTQYF
J: TRBJ2-3; D: .; size: many; V: TRBV4-2; DNA: TGTGCCAGCAGCCAAGAAGACACCGGCACAGATACGCAGTATTTT; CDR3: CASSQEDTGTDTQYF
J: TRBJ1-2; D: TRBD1; size: many; V: TRBV20-1; DNA: TGCAGTGCTACAGGGACAGACAGCTATGGCTACACCTTC; CDR3: CSATGTDSYGYTF
J: TRBJ2-1; D: TRBD2; size: many; V: TRBV10-3; DNA: TGTGCCATCAAAGGACGAGGAGGGACTAGCGACTACAATGAGCAGTTCTTC; CDR3: CAIKGRGGTSDYNEQFF
J: TRBJ1-4; D: TRBD1; size: many; V: TRBV12-3/TRBV12-4; DNA: TGTGCCAGCAGTTGGACAGGCCTGGGGGAAAAACTGTTTTTT; CDR3: CASSWTGLGEKLFF
J: TRBJ2-5; D: TRBD2; size: many; V: TRBV7-2; DNA: TGTGCCAGCAGCTCTAGCGGACTATCAGAGACCCAGTACTTC; CDR3: CASSSSGLSETQYF